This T cell receptor beta chain was sequenced during a study of blood T cells in healthy people across ages. Extractions gave at least 5.5 micrograms of total RNA per sample. The germline V gene encodes CDR1 MNHNY and CDR2 SVGAGI (reference sequence). V lost 0 bases and J lost 4; bases outside the gene matches: 3. This CDR3 is built from 15 residues. Alongside a J-beta primer mix, a sample-barcoded 5' primer served in a second PCR lasting about 7 to 12 cycles. Sequencing recovered at least 3 million CDR3-containing paired-end reads from each sample. TCRdb independently ran MiXCR on the 5' RACE reads; one entry per CDR3 protein. The table lists about 1.4 million distinct CDR3 sequences, roughly 64% of them singletons. This clonotype was seen only a few times.

The clonotype originates from a man aged 18 to 29 in good health. The sequenced sample was blood. J is TRBJ2-5 and V is TRBV6-6; TRBD1 aligns across 9 bases. Written as DNA, the CDR3 is TGTGCCAGCAGTTACTCGGGACAGGGTTCAGAGACCCAGTACTTC. This sequence encodes CASSYSGQGSETQYF.